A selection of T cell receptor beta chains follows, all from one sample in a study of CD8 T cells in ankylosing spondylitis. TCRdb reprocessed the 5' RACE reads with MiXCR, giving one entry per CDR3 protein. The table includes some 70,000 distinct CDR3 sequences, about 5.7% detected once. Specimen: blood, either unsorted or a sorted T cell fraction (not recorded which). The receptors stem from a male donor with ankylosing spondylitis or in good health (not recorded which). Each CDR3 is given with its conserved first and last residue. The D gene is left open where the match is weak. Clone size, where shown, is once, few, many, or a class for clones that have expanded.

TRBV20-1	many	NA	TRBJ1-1	TGCAGTGCTAGAGGGATAGACCCTACAATCCCTGAAGCTTTCTTT	CSARGIDPTIPEAFF
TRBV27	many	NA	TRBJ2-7	TGTGCCAGCAGTCCCCGGATTCATTCCGTCGAGCAGTACTTC	CASSPRIHSVEQYF
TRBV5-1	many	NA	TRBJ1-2	TGCGCCAGCAGCTCAATCTCCCCTATCTATGGCTACACCTTC	CASSSISPIYGYTF
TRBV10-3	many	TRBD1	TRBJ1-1	TGTGCCATCAGTGACCCGACAGGGGTATATACTGAAGCTTTCTTT	CAISDPTGVYTEAFF
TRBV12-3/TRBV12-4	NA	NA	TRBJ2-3	TGTGCCAGCACCTTCCCTCGCGGGACGTCGAGCACAGATACGCAGTATTTT	CASTFPRGTSSTDTQYF
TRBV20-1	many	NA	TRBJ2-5	TGCAGTGCTACCCGTCCGGGGGCAGAGACCCAGTACTTC	CSATRPGAETQYF
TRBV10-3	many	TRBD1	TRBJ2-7	TGTGCCATCAGTGAGGGCGGGACAGGGGGCCACGAGCAGTACTTC	CAISEGGTGGHEQYF
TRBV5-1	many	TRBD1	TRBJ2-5	TGCGCCAGCAGCTTGATGGGACAGGCGCAAGAGACCCAGTACTTC	CASSLMGQAQETQYF
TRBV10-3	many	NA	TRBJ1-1	TGTGCCATCAGTGAACAACCGGGAAAGAGTCTCATGAACACTGAAGCTTTCTTT	CAISEQPGKSLMNTEAFF
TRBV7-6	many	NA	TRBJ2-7	TGTGCCAGCAGCTTAGTCTCGGGGCCCGGGAGCTACGAGCAGTACTTC	CASSLVSGPGSYEQYF
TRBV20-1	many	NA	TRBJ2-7	TGCAGTGCTAGCACCGGGCGGGCGGGGCCCTACGAGCAGTACTTC	CSASTGRAGPYEQYF
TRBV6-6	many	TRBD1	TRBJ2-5	TGTGCCAGCAGTTCTCATTCGACAGGGGAAGAGACCCAGTACTTC	CASSSHSTGEETQYF
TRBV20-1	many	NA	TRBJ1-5	TGCAGTGCTAGTCTCGGGCCCCAGCATTTT	CSASLGPQHF
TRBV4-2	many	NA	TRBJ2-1	TGTGCCAGCAGCCAAGTTCTCCTAAACTCCTACAATGAGCAGTTCTTC	CASSQVLLNSYNEQFF
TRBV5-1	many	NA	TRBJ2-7	TGCGCCAGCAGCTTGGGACAGCTCTACGAGCAGTACTTC	CASSLGQLYEQYF
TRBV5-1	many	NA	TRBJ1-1	TGCGCCAGCAGCTTGGTTCAGGACACTGAAGCTTTCTTT	CASSLVQDTEAFF
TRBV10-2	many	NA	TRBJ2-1	TGCGCCAGCAGTGAGTCGAATAGGGGCATAGGGTACAATGAGCAGTTCTTC	CASSESNRGIGYNEQFF
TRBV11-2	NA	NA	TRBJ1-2	TGTGCCAGCAGATCAGGGACAAGGGGCGGGCGGGATGGCTACACCTTC	CASRSGTRGGRDGYTF
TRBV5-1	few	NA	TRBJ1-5	TGCGCCAGCAGCACCGGACCAAATCAGCCCCAGCATTTT	CASSTGPNQPQHF
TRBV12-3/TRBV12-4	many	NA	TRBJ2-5	TGTGCCAGCAGTCCTACAGGTCCCAAAGAGACCCAGTACTTC	CASSPTGPKETQYF